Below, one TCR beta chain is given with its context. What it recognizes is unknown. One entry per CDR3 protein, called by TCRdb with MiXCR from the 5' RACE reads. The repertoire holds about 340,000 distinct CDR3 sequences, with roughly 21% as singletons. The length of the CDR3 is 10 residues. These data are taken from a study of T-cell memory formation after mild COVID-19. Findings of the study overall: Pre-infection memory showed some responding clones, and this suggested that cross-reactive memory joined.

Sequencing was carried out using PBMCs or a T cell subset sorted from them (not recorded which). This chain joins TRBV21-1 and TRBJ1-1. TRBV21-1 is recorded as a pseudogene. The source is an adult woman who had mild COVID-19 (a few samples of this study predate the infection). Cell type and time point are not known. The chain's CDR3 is CARRAREAFF. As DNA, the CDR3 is TGTGCGAGGAGAGCGAGAGAAGCTTTCTTT.